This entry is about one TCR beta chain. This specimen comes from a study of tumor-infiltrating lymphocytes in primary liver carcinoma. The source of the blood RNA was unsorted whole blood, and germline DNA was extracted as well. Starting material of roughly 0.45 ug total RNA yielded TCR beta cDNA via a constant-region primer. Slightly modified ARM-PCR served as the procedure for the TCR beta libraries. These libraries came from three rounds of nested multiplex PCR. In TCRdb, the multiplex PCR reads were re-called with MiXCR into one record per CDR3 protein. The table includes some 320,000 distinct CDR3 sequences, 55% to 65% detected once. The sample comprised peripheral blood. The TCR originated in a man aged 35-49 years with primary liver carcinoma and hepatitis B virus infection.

The CDR3 sequence is CASSFRGSDTDTQYF. The CDR3 DNA sequence: TGTGCCAGCAGCTTTAGGGGGAGCGACACAGATACGCAGTATTTT. The rearrangement links TRBV11-2 to TRBJ2-3, with TRBD1 as a possible D gene (6 bases). The CDR3 contains 15 residues. Germline assignment: CDR1 SGHAT and CDR2 FQNNGV. Trimming removed 3 bases from V and 2 bases from J, with 12 bases in between. Supplemented by reference TRBV11-2 and TRBJ2-3, the full variable domain reads EAGVAQSPRYKIIEKRQSVAFWCNPISGHATLYWYQQILGQGPKLLIQFQNNGVVDDSQLPKDRFSAERLKGVDSTLKIQPAKLEDSAVYLCASSFRGSDTDTQYFGPGTRLTVL.